A single sample gave rise to the 7 T cell receptor beta chains below, sequenced in a study of blood T cells in healthy people across ages (dated by TCRdb to between 2015 and 2016). Receptor amplification or capture employed 5' RACE. Instrument on record: Illumina HiSeq 2500. A second PCR of roughly 6 to 11 cycles was run with a J-beta primer mix and a sample-barcoded 5' primer. TCRdb passed the public sequencing reads through fastp at Q25 and MiXCR, retaining productive beta sequences. Rows with one shared CDR3 protein collapse into an entry with the most common genes and DNA. Present in this sample are roughly 500,000 distinct CDR3 sequences, roughly 29% of which were seen just once. Approximately 17% of the sample goes to the ten largest clones. The material sequenced was blood. The receptors were gathered from a woman in her 70s in good health.

Written as DNA, the CDR3 is TGTGCCAGCAGCTCTCTAGCGGGGGGAAACTACAATGAGCAGTTCTTC. This sequence encodes CASSSLAGGNYNEQFF. The chain joins TRBV7-9 to TRBJ2-1, with 11 bases identical to TRBD2. CDR1 is SEHNR and CDR2 is FQNEAQ in the germline V gene (reference sequence). V dropped 4 bases and J dropped 3; count of bases not matched to a gene: 5. CDR3 length: 16 amino acids.

This clonotype was found a few times. The V and J genes are TRBV9 and TRBJ2-7; D not resolved. CDR3 length equals 15 residues. Germline V lookup: CDR1 SGDLS, CDR2 YYNGEE. V dropped 0 bases and J dropped 3 bases, with 13 bases sitting between them. This CDR3 reads CASSVDPRDGYEQYF. CDR3 nucleotide sequence: TGTGCCAGCAGCGTAGACCCCAGAGATGGCTACGAGCAGTACTTC.

V and J are TRBV29-1 and TRBJ1-2; D is perhaps TRBD1 (6 bases). This CDR3 has 13 residues. CDR1 is SQVTM and CDR2 is ANQGSEA in the germline V gene. The germline V and J ends were trimmed by 5 bases and 6 bases, with 16 bases remaining between them. In DNA form, the CDR3 reads TGCAGCGTTCACGTACAGGGTAGACATGGCTACACCTTC. As protein: CSVHVQGRHGYTF.

The chain carries TRBV30 and TRBJ1-1, with unresolved D. The germline V gene has CDR1 GTSNPN and CDR2 SVGIG (reference sequence). V was pared by 5 bases and J by 5 bases, with 12 bases between. CDR3 length: 12 amino acids. The CDR3 sequence: CAWGMLATEAFF. As DNA, the CDR3 is TGTGCCTGGGGTATGCTGGCAACTGAAGCTTTCTTT.

This clonotype was found a few times. The gene calls are TRBV6-1 and TRBJ2-7; 9 bases match TRBD1. J lost 6 bases, V lost 9 bases, and 12 bases had no gene match. Germline V lookup: CDR1 MNHNS, CDR2 SASEGT. The CDR3 covers 14 residues. CDR3 amino acids: CASRGHRGRFEQYF. CDR3 nucleotide sequence: TGTGCCAGTAGGGGGCACAGGGGGCGGTTCGAGCAGTACTTC.

The chain has TRBV20-1 and TRBJ2-3; D gene uncertain. Germline CDR1 is DFQATT and CDR2 is SNEGSKA (reference sequence). V was trimmed by 5 bases and J by 2 bases, leaving 17 bases between them. This CDR3 has 15 amino acids. CDR3 bases: TGCAGTGCTGCCTCCGAGTCTGAAAACACAGATACGCAGTATTTT. Protein sequence: CSAASESENTDTQYF.

V usage is TRBV7-2 and J usage is TRBJ2-7, with TRBD1 matching 7 bases. Trimming cost V 5 bases and J 1 base; bases outside gene matches: 11. The CDR3 loop spans 16 amino acids. Looked up from germline, CDR1 is SGHTA and CDR2 is FQGNSA. The CDR3 coding sequence is TGTGCCAGCAGCGATAGAAGGGGGCAATTTTCCTACGAGCAGTACTTC. The encoded protein is CASSDRRGQFSYEQYF.